The present entry profiles one TCR beta chain with its context. Its antigen remains unknown. Profiled with immunoSEQ multiplex PCR; TCRdb holds only in-frame clones, not every one. The data contain about 180,000 clones, about 89% of them seen just once; the ten biggest clones take up 1.6%. This sample was taken from a study of T cell responses to AZD1222 COVID-19 vaccine. This CDR3 comprises 14 residues. With 4 bases removed from V and 2 bases from J, the gap between germline ends came to 10 bases. Per germline, CDR1 SGHNT and CDR2 YYREEE (reference sequence). Notes on the study in general: Regions left unmutated in variants are reportedly the target of nearly half of spike-specific TCRs.

This chain uses TRBV5-4 with TRBJ1-3, with D possibly matching TRBD1 (6 bases). The clonotype comes from an adult in good health. Sequenced here: peripheral blood, sampled on day 0 of AZD1222 vaccination. For the CDR3, the DNA is TGTGCCAGCAGCAGGGCAGGGGCTGGAAACACCATATATTTT. Its translation: CASSRAGAGNTIYF.